Each of the 16 T cell receptor beta chains below was sequenced from the same sample in a study of CD8 T cells in ankylosing spondylitis. TCRdb reanalysed the 5' RACE reads using MiXCR and keeps one entry per CDR3 protein. Seen here are 190,000 or so distinct CDR3 sequences, around 13% observed once, and the top ten hold more than 15%. Sequencing used blood, either unsorted or a sorted T cell fraction (not recorded which). The receptor source for this set is a male donor with ankylosing spondylitis or in good health (not recorded which).

This clonotype was observed a few times. CDR3: CATSRAGGTENYEQYF. The CDR3 DNA reads as TGTGCCACCAGCAGAGCCGGCGGGACAGAAAACTACGAGCAGTACTTC. The chain recombines TRBV15 with TRBJ2-7; the D gene is possibly TRBD1 (7 bases). The CDR3 length is 16 residues. Germline values: CDR1 LNHNV, CDR2 YYDKDF (reference sequence). Trimming cost V 1 base and J 3 bases, with 16 bases left between them.

The gene calls are TRBV20-1 and TRBJ2-7, with a possible D match to TRBD2 (6 bases). Germline lookup yields CDR1 DFQATT and CDR2 SNEGSKA (reference sequence). This CDR3 comprises 12 residues. Trimming stripped 1 base from V and 4 bases from J, with 8 bases between. The CDR3 is CSARAREYEQYF. CDR3 in DNA: TGCAGTGCTAGAGCCCGGGAGTACGAGCAGTACTTC.

This clonotype was detected only a few times. This sequence joins TRBV12-3 or TRBV12-4 and TRBJ2-2; TRBD1 might be the D (6 bases). The ends were cut back, 1 base at V and 9 bases at J, with 12 bases in the middle. The CDR3 is 14 residues long. CDR3 in amino acids: CASSLGGGIRELFF. The CDR3, as DNA: TGTGCCAGCAGTTTAGGAGGGGGTATAAGGGAGCTGTTTTTT.

This clonotype was counted many times. This chain connects TRBV2 to TRBJ2-7; D not resolved. V was pared by 7 bases and J by 0 bases, with 10 bases between. The length of the CDR3 is 13 residues. Per the germline V gene, CDR1 is SNHLY and CDR2 is FYNNEI. The CDR3: CASIPADSYEQYF. CDR3 bases: TGTGCCAGCATACCCGCGGACTCCTACGAGCAGTACTTC. Variable domain in full (rest from reference TRBV2 and TRBJ2-7): EPEVTQTPSHQVTQMGQEVILRCVPISNHLYFYWYRQILGQKVEFLVSFYNNEISEKSEIFDDQFSVERPDGSNFTLKIRSTKLEDSAMYFCASIPADSYEQYFGPGTRLTVT.

This clonotype was detected only a few times. The rearrangement uses TRBV20-1 and TRBJ2-3, with D possibly being TRBD1 or TRBD2 (5 bases each). In germline, CDR1 is DFQATT, CDR2 SNEGSKA (reference sequence). The CDR3 has 13 residues. CDR3 DNA sequence: TGCAGCGCTCCGGGACGTAGCACAGATACGCAGTATTTT. Translation: CSAPGRSTDTQYF.

The chain combines TRBV4-1 with TRBJ2-1, with 8 bases identical to TRBD2. V lost 0 bases and J lost 4; bases outside the gene matches: 5. CDR3 size: 16 residues. The germline gives CDR1 MGHRA, CDR2 YSYEKL. The CDR3 bases are TGCGCCAGCAGCCAAGATCGGCGGGAGGCTTACAATGAGCAGTTCTTC. It codes for CASSQDRREAYNEQFF.

This clonotype was seen only a few times. V and J are TRBV25-1 and TRBJ2-7, with 10 bases identical to TRBD2. The CDR3 loop spans 15 amino acids. V lost 4 bases and J lost 4; bases outside the gene matches: 7. CDR1 and CDR2 from the germline V gene are MGHDK and SYGVNS. The CDR3 here is CASSGAGGAWYEQYF. CDR3 nucleotides: TGTGCCAGCAGTGGAGCGGGGGGGGCCTGGTACGAGCAGTACTTC.

This clonotype has only a few counts. The chain recombines TRBV5-1 with TRBJ1-1; no clear D gene. Looked up from germline, CDR1 is SGHRS and CDR2 is YFSETQ. The CDR3 length is 12 residues. The germline V and J ends were trimmed by 2 bases and 8 bases, with 10 bases remaining between them. This chain's CDR3 is CASSLNEVEAFF. For the CDR3, the DNA is TGCGCCAGCAGCTTAAATGAAGTAGAAGCTTTCTTT.

This clonotype was picked up a small number of times. This chain joins TRBV30 and TRBJ2-7; the D gene is possibly TRBD1 (5 bases). CDR3 length: 13 residues. In germline, CDR1 is GTSNPN, CDR2 SVGIG (reference sequence). Trimming removed 0 bases at V and 2 bases at J, with 8 bases between. CDR3 loop: CAWSVFRAYEQYF. The CDR3 DNA reads as TGTGCCTGGAGTGTATTCAGGGCCTACGAGCAGTACTTC.

This clonotype has just a few counts. The chain has TRBV3-1 and TRBJ1-2, with D perhaps TRBD1 (6 bases). V was pared by 1 base and J by 3 bases, with 9 bases between. Germline V gene lookup returns CDR1 LGHDT and CDR2 YNNKEL (reference sequence). CDR3 length: 14 amino acids. CDR3 DNA sequence: TGTGCCAGCAGCCAAGGAGGGGGGGACTATGGCTACACCTTC. Encoded protein: CASSQGGGDYGYTF.

The CDR3 loop is CASSLPLAGVRTGELFF. CDR3 in DNA: TGTGCCAGCAGCTTGCCTCTAGCGGGAGTTCGCACCGGGGAGCTGTTTTTT. The genes are TRBV7-9 and TRBJ2-2; 10 bases are shared with TRBD2. This CDR3 has 17 residues. The trim removed 3 bases at V and 4 bases at J, leaving 8 bases unmatched. The germline gives CDR1 SEHNR, CDR2 FQNEAQ (reference sequence).

This sequence joins TRBV20-1 and TRBJ2-7, with D unresolved. Germline V gene data show CDR1 as DFQATT and CDR2 as SNEGSKA (reference sequence). The V end lost 0 bases, the J end lost 2 bases, and 11 bases lay between the germline ends. The length of the CDR3 is 14 residues. The DNA for the CDR3 is TGCAGTGCTAGAGATCCGGAACAAGCCTACGAGCAGTACTTC. Translation gives CSARDPEQAYEQYF.

The sample holds a few counts of this clonotype. J is TRBJ2-1 and V is TRBV19; 8 nucleotides align to TRBD2. The CDR3 is made up of 14 amino acids. The V and J ends lost 8 bases and 3 bases, in that order; junction bases with no gene match: 6. Germline loops: CDR1 LNHDA, CDR2 SQIVND (reference sequence). The CDR3 loop is CASGGTSDYNEQFF. The CDR3 DNA reads TGTGCCAGTGGGGGGACTAGTGACTACAATGAGCAGTTCTTC.

Concerning this clonotype itself: No conserved phenylalanine or tryptophan is present at the end of the CDR3, so a read error is the likely explanation. The rearrangement uses TRBV20-1 and TRBJ2-7; no firm D call. This CDR3 region has 13 residues. V lost 1 base and J 3 bases, leaving 10 bases between the germline ends. Germline loops: CDR1 DFQATT, CDR2 SNEGSKA (reference sequence). CDR3 DNA sequence: TGCAGTGCTAGAGGCCAGGCAATCTACGAGCAGTACTGC. The encoded protein is CSARGQAIYEQYC.

This clonotype was seen many times. This chain connects TRBV5-6 to TRBJ2-1; a weak D match, TRBD2 (6 bases). CDR3 length: 17 amino acids. V dropped 0 bases and J dropped 0 bases, with 13 bases sitting between them. CDR1 and CDR2 (germline): SGHDT, YYEEEE. CDR3: CASSLEGSGGSYNEQFF. The CDR3 nucleotides are TGTGCCAGCAGCTTGGAGGGTAGCGGAGGCTCCTACAATGAGCAGTTCTTC.

Only a few counts were recorded for this clonotype. V gene TRBV27 combines with J gene TRBJ2-7; D not resolved. This CDR3 region has 17 residues. V was clipped by 5 bases and J by 0 bases, with 20 bases between them. Germline-derived CDR1 and CDR2 are MNHEY and SMNVEV (reference sequence). The CDR3 DNA follows: TGTGCCAGCAGTCCCTCAGGTTTTGTGCTGAGCTCCTACGAGCAGTACTTC. Encoded protein: CASSPSGFVLSSYEQYF.